This TCR beta chain was sequenced in a study of CD8+ T cells in alopecia areata. Study observations and caveats: With patients, TCR sharing proved less clear than in mice, a difference possibly related to HLA. Lesional scalp displayed greater clonality than normal scalp, most notably in alopecia totalis/universalis.

Sorting of PBMCs yielded the CD4+ and CD8+ T cells. As the sequencing template, cDNA was produced by extracting RNA and reverse transcribing it. Method: immunoSEQ multiplex PCR; TCRdb's copy keeps in-frame clones and lacks some. The table shows around 150,000 clones, with 55% to 65% occurring only once. Notes on this clone: The antigen is undetermined.

The germline CDR1 and CDR2 sequences are MGHRA and YSYEKL. CDR3 size: 16 residues. The V segment lost 0 bases and the J segment 3 bases; nucleotides outside the gene matches: 7. The V call is TRBV4-1, the J call TRBJ2-7; 8 nucleotides line up with TRBD2. The material sequenced was CD4+ T cells sorted from blood. This clonotype was sampled from a human donor in good health. CDR3 sequence reads: CASSQDWREVFYEQYF. The CDR3 bases are TGCGCCAGCAGCCAAGATTGGCGGGAGGTCTTCTACGAGCAGTACTTC.